The rows below give T cell receptor beta chains drawn from one sample of a study of cytomegalovirus exposure and HLA in healthy donors. Clones were read by immunoSEQ multiplex PCR, and TCRdb kept only the in-frame ones, dropping some. The sample has roughly 100,000 clones, roughly 13% seen once. Material: PBMCs. These receptor sequences come from a man between 35 and 55 years old in good health and CMV-seropositive. Both conserved end residues are part of each CDR3. The D gene is left open where the match is weak. Size values are once, few and many counts, or a class for expanded clones, and some rows have none.

V	D	J	size	DNA	CDR3
TRBV2	TRBD2	TRBJ2-3	few	TGTGCCAGCAGCGATGACAGCATCACCTCTACTAGCGCTGGCACAGATACGCAGTATTTT	CASSDDSITSTSAGTDTQYF
TRBV27	NA	TRBJ2-5	NA	TGTGCCAGCAGTTCCTCATCACAGGGTTTTGAGACCCAGTACTTC	CASSSSSQGFETQYF
TRBV6-5	NA	TRBJ1-4	few	TGTGCCAGCAGTTACTCGAGTGCCCGTGAAAAACTGTTTTTT	CASSYSSAREKLFF
TRBV6-4	NA	TRBJ1-4	NA	TGTGCCAGCAGTTTAAAAGGGGGTGAAAAACTGTTTTTT	CASSLKGGEKLFF
TRBV7-2	TRBD2	TRBJ2-2	few	TGTGCCAGCAGCCTCCCGGTCCTAGCGGGAGTCACCGGGGAGCTGTTTTTT	CASSLPVLAGVTGELFF
TRBV9	TRBD2	TRBJ2-7	NA	TGTGCCAGCAGCGACCGCCCTAGCGGGAACGAGCAGTACTTC	CASSDRPSGNEQYF
TRBV29-1	TRBD2	TRBJ2-1	few	TGCAGCGTTAACGCGGGAGGGCGTTACAATGAGCAGTTCTTC	CSVNAGGRYNEQFF
TRBV7-2	TRBD1	TRBJ2-7	few	TGTGCCAGCAGCTTAGCGAGGGGGCTCATCTACGAGCAGTACTTC	CASSLARGLIYEQYF
TRBV6-5	TRBD2	TRBJ2-1	NA	TGTGCCAGCAGAACCAGCGGGACCTACAATGAGCAGTTCTTC	CASRTSGTYNEQFF
TRBV19	NA	TRBJ1-1	NA	TGTGCCAGTAGGGCAGACAGTCCGAACACTGAAGCTTTCTTT	CASRADSPNTEAFF
TRBV10-2	TRBD2	TRBJ2-1	few	TGCGCCAGCAGCGCGGGGGACAATGAGCAGTTCTTC	CASSAGDNEQFF
TRBV10-3	TRBD2	TRBJ2-3	once	TGTGCCATCTCCTTAGCGGGAGAGGGCCCAGATACGCAGTATTTT	CAISLAGEGPDTQYF
TRBV14	NA	TRBJ1-3	few	TGTGCCAGCAGCCAAGATCGAACAGCCGGAAGCACCATATATTTT	CASSQDRTAGSTIYF
TRBV7-8	TRBD1	TRBJ1-5	few	TGTGCCAGCAGCTTATCAGGGCAGGGGGTTGGCAATCAGCCCCAGCATTTT	CASSLSGQGVGNQPQHF
TRBV9	NA	TRBJ2-2	few	TGTGCCAGCAGCGTAGAAGAGACTAGTGATCCCGGGGAGCTGTTTTTT	CASSVEETSDPGELFF
TRBV19	TRBD1	TRBJ2-5	NA	TGTGCCAGTAGGAGGGACAGGGGGGGGGAGACCCAGTACTTC	CASRRDRGGETQYF
TRBV27	NA	TRBJ1-5	few	TGTGCCAGCAGCCCAGTCGGGGAGCCCCAGCATTTT	CASSPVGEPQHF
TRBV29-1	TRBD1	TRBJ2-1	few	TGCAGCGCCGGGCGGCAGGGGGCGCGGGATGAGCAGTTCTTC	CSAGRQGARDEQFF
TRBV19	NA	TRBJ1-1	few	TGTGCCAGTAGTATAGAGAGGGCACCTCGGGCTGAAGCTTTCTTT	CASSIERAPRAEAFF
TRBV6-5	NA	TRBJ1-2	NA	TGTGCCAGCAGTTTCGGACACCTCTATGGCTACACCTTC	CASSFGHLYGYTF
TRBV2	NA	TRBJ1-3	NA	TGTGCCAGCAGTGAACCAGATCTAAACACCATATATTTT	CASSEPDLNTIYF
TRBV6-4	TRBD1	TRBJ2-3	few	TGTGCCAGCAGTGACCGGGACAGGGGTACAGATACGCAGTATTTT	CASSDRDRGTDTQYF
TRBV5-4	NA	TRBJ2-3	few	TGTGCCAGCAGACCCTGGACAGAGGCAGATACGCAGTATTTT	CASRPWTEADTQYF
TRBV11-2	TRBD1	TRBJ1-4	NA	TGTGCCAGCAGCTTAGAGGGACAGGGGAATGAAAAACTGTTTTTT	CASSLEGQGNEKLFF
TRBV2	TRBD1	TRBJ2-5	NA	TGTGCCAGCAGTAGGGACAGCCAAGAGACCCAGTACTTC	CASSRDSQETQYF
TRBV4-1	NA	TRBJ1-2	NA	TGCGCCAGCAGCCAAGGTTTAAGGGGCCAAGGCTATGGCTACACCTTC	CASSQGLRGQGYGYTF
TRBV6-4	TRBD2	TRBJ2-3	NA	TGTGCCAGCAGACCCCCGGAAACTAGCGGGAGGGCTAGCACAGATACGCAGTATTTT	CASRPPETSGRASTDTQYF
TRBV4-3	NA	TRBJ1-5	few	TGCGCCAGCAGCCAAGATCTCGTTCAGCCCCAGCATTTT	CASSQDLVQPQHF
TRBV19	NA	TRBJ2-5	NA	TGTGCCAGTAGCCCCTCCCGAGAGACCCAGTACTTC	CASSPSRETQYF
TRBV2	TRBD1	TRBJ1-2	NA	TGTGCCAGCAGAGAACAGGGACAGGGGTTTGACTACACCTTC	CASREQGQGFDYTF
TRBV19	NA	TRBJ1-5	NA	TGTGCCAGTAGTATACCCTTCGGGTCGACCCCGGCGAATCAGCCCCAGCATTTT	CASSIPFGSTPANQPQHF
TRBV5-1	TRBD1	TRBJ2-3	few	TGCGCCAGCAGCGAAAAAAGGGACAGGGGAAACACAGATACGCAGTATTTT	CASSEKRDRGNTDTQYF
TRBV11-2	TRBD2	TRBJ2-7	NA	TGTGCCAGCAGCCCCGGGACTAGCGGGAGTTCCGAGCAGTACTTC	CASSPGTSGSSEQYF